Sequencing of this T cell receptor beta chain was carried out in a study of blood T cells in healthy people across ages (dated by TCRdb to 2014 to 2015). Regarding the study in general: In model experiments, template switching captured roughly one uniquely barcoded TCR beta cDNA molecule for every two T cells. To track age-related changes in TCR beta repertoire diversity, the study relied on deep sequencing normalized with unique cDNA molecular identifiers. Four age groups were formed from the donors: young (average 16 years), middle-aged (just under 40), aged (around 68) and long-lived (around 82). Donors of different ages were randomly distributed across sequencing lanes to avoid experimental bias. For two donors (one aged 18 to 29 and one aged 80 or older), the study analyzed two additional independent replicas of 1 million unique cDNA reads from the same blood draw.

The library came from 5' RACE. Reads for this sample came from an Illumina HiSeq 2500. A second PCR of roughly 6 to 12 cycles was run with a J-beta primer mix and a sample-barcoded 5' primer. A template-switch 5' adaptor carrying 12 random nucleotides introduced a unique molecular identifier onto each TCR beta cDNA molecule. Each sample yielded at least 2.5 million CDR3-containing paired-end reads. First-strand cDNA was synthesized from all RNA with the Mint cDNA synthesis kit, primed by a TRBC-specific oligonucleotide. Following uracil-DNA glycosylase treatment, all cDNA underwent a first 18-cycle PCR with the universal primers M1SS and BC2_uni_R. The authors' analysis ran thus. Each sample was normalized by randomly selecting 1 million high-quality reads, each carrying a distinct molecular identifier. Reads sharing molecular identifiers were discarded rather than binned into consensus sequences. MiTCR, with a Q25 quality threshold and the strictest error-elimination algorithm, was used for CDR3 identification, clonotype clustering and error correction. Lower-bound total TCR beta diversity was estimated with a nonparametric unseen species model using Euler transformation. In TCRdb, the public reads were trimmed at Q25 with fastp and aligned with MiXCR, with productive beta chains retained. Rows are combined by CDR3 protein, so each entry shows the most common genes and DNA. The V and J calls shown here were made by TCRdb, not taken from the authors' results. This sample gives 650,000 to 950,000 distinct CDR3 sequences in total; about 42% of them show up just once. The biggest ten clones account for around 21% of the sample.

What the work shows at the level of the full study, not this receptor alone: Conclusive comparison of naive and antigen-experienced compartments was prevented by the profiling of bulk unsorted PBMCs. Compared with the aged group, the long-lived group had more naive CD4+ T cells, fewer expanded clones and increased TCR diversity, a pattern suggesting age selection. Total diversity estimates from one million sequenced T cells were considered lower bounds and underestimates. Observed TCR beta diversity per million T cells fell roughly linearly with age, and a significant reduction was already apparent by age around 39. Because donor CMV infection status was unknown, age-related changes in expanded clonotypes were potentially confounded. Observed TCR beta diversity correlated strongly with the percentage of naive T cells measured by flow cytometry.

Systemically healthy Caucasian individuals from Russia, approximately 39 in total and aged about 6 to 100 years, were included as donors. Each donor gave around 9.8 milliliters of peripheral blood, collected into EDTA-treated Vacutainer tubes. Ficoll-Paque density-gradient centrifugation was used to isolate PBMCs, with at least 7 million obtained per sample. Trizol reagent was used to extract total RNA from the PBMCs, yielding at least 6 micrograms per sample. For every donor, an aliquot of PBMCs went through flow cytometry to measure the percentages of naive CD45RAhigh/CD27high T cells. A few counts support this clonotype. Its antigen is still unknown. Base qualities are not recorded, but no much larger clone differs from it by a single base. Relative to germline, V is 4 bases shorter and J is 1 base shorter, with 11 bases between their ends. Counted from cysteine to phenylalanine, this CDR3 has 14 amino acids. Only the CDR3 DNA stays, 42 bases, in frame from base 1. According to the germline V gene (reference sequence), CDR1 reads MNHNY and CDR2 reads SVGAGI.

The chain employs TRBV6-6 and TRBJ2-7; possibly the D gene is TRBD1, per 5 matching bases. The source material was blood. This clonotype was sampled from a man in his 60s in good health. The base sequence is TGTGCCAGCAGTTTCAAGACAGAATCCTACGAGCAGTACTTC. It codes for CASSFKTESYEQYF.